Following are 24 T cell receptor beta chains from one sample sequenced in a study of beta chain features in type 1 diabetes. These TCRs' antigens remain unknown. Study-level findings and limits: For Type 1 diabetes patients, all four CD4+ subsets carried TCRB CDR3s that were moderately but significantly shorter.

Every bit of the isolated RNA underwent reverse transcription, so sequencing read expressed TCRB transcripts. The repertoire was sequenced with immunoSEQ multiplex PCR; TCRdb's copy has only in-frame clones and lacks some. The repertoire includes 500,000 to 800,000 clones, 9.5% to 15% of them detected once, and approximately 0.11% sits in the top ten. Input material: naive CD4+ T cells from blood. The origin of the receptors is a man aged 30 to 45 with type 1 diabetes.

This clone was seen more than once but under ten times. The chain is built from TRBV6-6 and TRBJ1-5; unclear D gene. The CDR3 length is 15 residues. Germline V CDR1 and CDR2: MNHNY, SVGAGI (reference sequence). V lost 0 bases and J lost 5, with 11 bases in between. DNA for the CDR3: TGTGCCAGCAGTTACTCAGGGTACCGGGATCAGCCCCAGCATTTT. This codes for CASSYSGYRDQPQHF.

The chain recombines TRBV28 with TRBJ2-7; TRBD2 matches 8 bases. Germline assignment: CDR1 MDHEN and CDR2 SYDVKM. The CDR3 runs 16 residues. V was pared by 4 bases and J by 4 bases, with 12 bases of the junction left unmatched. The CDR3 here is CASSSPPGASGYEQYF. The CDR3, as DNA: TGTGCCAGCAGTTCTCCCCCCGGGGCTAGCGGGTACGAGCAGTACTTC.

The chain is built from TRBV7-6 and TRBJ1-4; D is undetermined. The CDR3 is made up of 16 amino acids. From germline, CDR1 is SGHVS and CDR2 FNYEAQ. With 3 bases removed from V and 0 bases from J, the gap between germline ends came to 11 bases. The CDR3 DNA follows: TGTGCCAGCAGCTTCCTAGGACGGCCAACTAATGAAAAACTGTTTTTT. It specifies CASSFLGRPTNEKLFF.

On this clone: Other DNA sequences in this sample translate to the same CDR3. The rearrangement joins TRBV30 to TRBJ1-5; perhaps TRBD1 as D (5 bases). The germline V gene encodes CDR1 GTSNPN and CDR2 SVGIG (reference sequence). Trimming removed 0 bases at V and 5 bases at J, with 8 bases between. The CDR3 runs 13 residues. In nucleotides, the CDR3 is TGTGCCTGGAGTGTACTGGGGGATCAGCCCCAGCATTTT. It encodes CAWSVLGDQPQHF.

This clone was counted only a few times. The chain joins TRBV21-1 to TRBJ2-5; the table calls TRBD2, which could not be checked here. TRBV21-1 is labeled a pseudogene. CDR3 length: 17 amino acids. The CDR3 here is CASRTFPGGMYQETQYF. The CDR3 nucleotides read TGTGCCAGCAGAACCTTCCCCGGGGGGATGTACCAAGAGACCCAGTACTTC.

The chain is built from TRBV25-1 and TRBJ1-2; 9 nucleotides match TRBD1. CDR3 length: 14 residues. The V segment lost 11 bases and the J segment 4 bases; nucleotides outside the gene matches: 11. In germline, CDR1 is MGHDK, CDR2 SYGVNS. The DNA for the CDR3 is TGTGCCGGGCTGGACAGGGGCCCCCTCTATGGCTACACCTTC. It codes for CAGLDRGPLYGYTF.

There are a few counts of this clone. Here the CDR3 reads CASIDTAYNEQFF. Written as DNA, the CDR3 is TGTGCCAGCATCGATACGGCCTACAATGAGCAGTTCTTC. J is TRBJ2-1 and V is TRBV2; D gene unclear. V was clipped by 7 bases and J by 2 bases, with 9 bases between them. Germline assignment: CDR1 SNHLY and CDR2 FYNNEI. The CDR3 has 13 amino acids. The full variable domain, in which reference TRBV2 and TRBJ2-1 provide the parts outside the CDR3, is EPEVTQTPSHQVTQMGQEVILRCVPISNHLYFYWYRQILGQKVEFLVSFYNNEISEKSEIFDDQFSVERPDGSNFTLKIRSTKLEDSAMYFCASIDTAYNEQFFGPGTRLTVL.

This clone has only a few counts. The chain couples TRBV25-1 to TRBJ2-3, with D uncertain. V was cut by 4 bases and J by 4 bases, with 12 bases left in between. Germline CDR1 MGHDK, CDR2 SYGVNS. This CDR3 has 14 residues. CDR3 protein: CASSGHDGADTQYF. CDR3 nucleotides: TGTGCCAGCAGTGGACACGACGGTGCAGATACGCAGTATTTT.

The sample holds a few counts of this clone. As DNA, the CDR3 is TGCAGCATACAACAGGGGGCGGGTCAGCCCCAGCATTTT. Translating it yields CSIQQGAGQPQHF. The J gene is TRBJ1-5, the V gene TRBV29-1; 9 nucleotides agree with TRBD1. This CDR3 is built from 13 residues. V lost 8 bases to trimming and J lost 6 bases; unmatched junction nucleotides: 8. Germline loops: CDR1 SQVTM, CDR2 ANQGSEA. The full variable domain, in which reference TRBV29-1 and TRBJ1-5 provide the parts outside the CDR3, is SAVISQKPSRDICQRGTSLTIQCQVDSQVTMMFWYRQQPGQSLTLIATANQGSEATYESGFVIDKFPISRPNLTFSTLTVSNMSPEDSSIYLCSIQQGAGQPQHFGDGTRLSIL.

This chain joins TRBV11-2 and TRBJ2-3; maybe TRBD2 (5 bases). V was trimmed by 4 bases and J by 0 bases, leaving 11 bases between them. Looked up from germline, CDR1 is SGHAT and CDR2 is FQNNGV. The CDR3 spans 15 residues. In DNA form, the CDR3 reads TGTGCCAGCAGCTCCCTTGCGGGTAGCACAGATACGCAGTATTTT. Amino acids: CASSSLAGSTDTQYF.

This clone turned up a few times. The chain has TRBV25-1 and TRBJ1-6, with D possibly being TRBD1 (5 bases). V was cut by 4 bases and J by 3 bases, with 16 bases left in between. Germline CDR1 and CDR2: MGHDK and SYGVNS. The CDR3 consists of 17 residues. In DNA, the CDR3 is TGTGCCAGCAGTGCGCGACAGCTCTCATTCTATAATTCACCCCTCCACTTT. Translated, it gives CASSARQLSFYNSPLHF.

The chain carries TRBV10-3 and TRBJ1-2; TRBD1 matches 7 bases. With 6 bases clipped from V and 0 bases from J, the junction kept 4 bases outside the gene matches. CDR3 length: 14 residues. Germline assignment: CDR1 ENHRY and CDR2 SYGVKD. CDR3 DNA sequence: TGTGCCATCAGACCGACAGGGACTAACTATGGCTACACCTTC. Its translation is CAIRPTGTNYGYTF.

The rearrangement links TRBV6-5 to TRBJ2-7; 9 nucleotides line up with TRBD1. The V gene end was trimmed by 3 bases and the J gene end by 3 bases; junction bases not matched to a gene: 6. The CDR3 contains 15 residues. Germline CDR1 and CDR2: MNHEY and SVGAGI. CDR3 region: CASSYLRDRDYEQYF. In nucleotides, the CDR3 is TGTGCCAGCAGTTATTTGCGGGACAGGGACTACGAGCAGTACTTC.

The chain carries TRBV27 and TRBJ2-5; D may be TRBD1 (5 bases). The germline V gene encodes CDR1 MNHEY and CDR2 SMNVEV (reference sequence). The length of the CDR3 is 15 residues. The V and J ends lost 1 base and 0 bases respectively, with 9 bases between them. The CDR3 region is CASSLYRGYQETQYF. The CDR3 DNA reads TGTGCCAGCAGTTTATATAGGGGTTACCAAGAGACCCAGTACTTC.

The J gene is TRBJ2-1, the V gene TRBV4-2; 9 nucleotides align to TRBD2. The CDR3 sequence is 14 residues long. J was trimmed by 9 bases and V by 4 bases; bases with no gene match: 7. Germline V gene data show CDR1 as LGHNA and CDR2 as YNFKEQ. In nucleotides, the CDR3 is TGTGCCAGCAGCCGTGAACCAGCGGGGGGTGAGCAGTTCTTC. Translation: CASSREPAGGEQFF.

The V call is TRBV7-9, the J call TRBJ2-7; D is perhaps TRBD1 (6 bases). Germline assignment: CDR1 SEHNR and CDR2 FQNEAQ (reference sequence). The CDR3 contains 13 residues. V was clipped by 4 bases and J by 5 bases, with 12 bases between them. For the CDR3, the DNA is TGTGCCAGCAGCTCTAGACAGGTCGACGAGCAGTACTTC. This gives the protein CASSSRQVDEQYF.

This clone was seen a few times. This sample also contains other DNA sequences that code for the same CDR3. CDR3 loop: CASSFLGTGTYEQYF. The CDR3 nucleotides are TGTGCCAGCAGCTTCCTAGGGACAGGGACCTACGAGCAGTACTTC. The chain uses TRBV5-6 and TRBJ2-7; 9 bases map to TRBD1. The CDR3 totals 15 residues. Looked up from germline, CDR1 is SGHDT and CDR2 is YYEEEE. Germline trimming cut 2 bases from V and 2 bases from J; bases unmatched to any gene: 5.

The table lists this clone with a few counts. This chain connects TRBV19 to TRBJ2-1, with D maybe TRBD1 (5 bases). Trimming stripped 2 bases from V and 4 bases from J, with 12 bases between. This CDR3 spans 15 amino acids. Germline V gives CDR1 LNHDA, CDR2 SQIVND (reference sequence). The CDR3 reads CASSIRGGEYNEQFF. DNA of the CDR3: TGTGCCAGTAGTATAAGGGGCGGTGAATACAATGAGCAGTTCTTC.

This chain links TRBV27 with TRBJ2-4; a possible D gene is TRBD2 (5 bases). CDR3 size: 16 residues. From germline, CDR1 is MNHEY and CDR2 SMNVEV (reference sequence). V gave up 2 bases and J gave up 0 bases, with 11 bases separating them. CDR3: CASSLKAALAKNIQYF. In DNA, the CDR3 is TGTGCCAGCAGTTTAAAAGCGGCTCTAGCCAAAAACATTCAGTACTTC.

The rearrangement links TRBV4-3 to TRBJ1-2, with D uncertain. The germline gives CDR1 LGHNA, CDR2 YSLEER. There are 14 residues in the CDR3. With 6 bases removed from V and 4 bases from J, the gap between germline ends came to 15 bases. The CDR3 bases are TGCGCCAGCAGGCGACACCGTGGCCTCTATGGCTACACCTTC. Its protein is CASRRHRGLYGYTF.

The sample holds a few counts of this clone. The J gene is TRBJ1-2, the V gene TRBV9, with 7 bases identical to TRBD1. With V trimmed by 4 bases and J by 0 bases, 9 bases remained unmatched. The CDR3 is 16 residues long. Germline lookup yields CDR1 SGDLS and CDR2 YYNGEE. The CDR3 bases are TGTGCCAGCAGCCCCCCCGAGGGGACAGCTAACTATGGCTACACCTTC. Residues: CASSPPEGTANYGYTF.

V gene TRBV5-6 combines with J gene TRBJ2-1; unclear D gene. The germline V and J ends were trimmed by 4 bases and 5 bases, with 13 bases remaining between them. This CDR3 is built from 14 residues. Per the germline V gene, CDR1 is SGHDT and CDR2 is YYEEEE. The CDR3 protein is CASSVTGGDNEQFF. The CDR3 DNA sequence: TGTGCCAGCAGCGTGACGGGTGGGGACAATGAGCAGTTCTTC.

The V and J genes are TRBV7-9 and TRBJ2-3; 9 bases line up with TRBD1. With V trimmed by 5 bases and J by 4 bases, 4 bases remained unmatched. This CDR3 region has 14 residues. CDR1 is SEHNR and CDR2 is FQNEAQ in the germline V gene (reference sequence). The CDR3 DNA follows: TGTGCCAGCAGCCCACAGGGGGCTCCAGATACGCAGTATTTT. As protein: CASSPQGAPDTQYF.

This rearrangement joins TRBV4-3 to TRBJ2-1, with 11 bases that match TRBD2. CDR3 length: 15 amino acids. Germline V lookup: CDR1 LGHNA, CDR2 YSLEER. The trim removed 5 bases at V and 7 bases at J, leaving 7 bases unmatched. The CDR3: CASSSLAGGLNEQFF. DNA of the CDR3: TGCGCCAGCAGCTCCTTAGCGGGGGGGCTGAATGAGCAGTTCTTC.